The 21 T cell receptor beta chains presented below share a single source sample, sequenced in a study of blood T cell repertoires in COVID-19. Sequenced by immunoSEQ multiplex PCR; TCRdb stores in-frame clones only, minus some. The table includes more than 65,000 clones, 70% to 80% detected once. Sequencing was carried out using peripheral blood. Every receptor here comes from a woman between 65 and 79 years old with acute or convalescent COVID-19.

The chain recombines TRBV29-1 with TRBJ1-1; 7 nucleotides line up with TRBD1. The J segment lost 4 bases and the V segment lost 6 bases, leaving 11 bases of the junction unmatched. There are 14 residues in the CDR3. Per the germline V gene, CDR1 is SQVTM and CDR2 is ANQGSEA. The CDR3 spells CSVGQAGFGTEAFF. Here the CDR3 DNA reads TGCAGCGTCGGACAGGCGGGGTTTGGCACTGAAGCTTTCTTT.

This chain connects TRBV30 to TRBJ2-7; a weak D match, TRBD1 (6 bases). Germline values: CDR1 GTSNPN, CDR2 SVGIG (reference sequence). This CDR3 has 15 residues. Deletions cut 0 bases from V and 3 bases from J, with 15 bases between. The CDR3 DNA reads TGTGCCTGGAGTGTCGGGGACATGCTTATCTACGAGCAGTACTTC. Its protein is CAWSVGDMLIYEQYF.

CDR3 protein: CASSRGASGSYEQYF. CDR3 DNA sequence: TGTGCCAGCAGCCGCGGGGCTAGCGGGAGCTACGAGCAGTACTTC. The rearrangement uses TRBV11-1 and TRBJ2-7; 10 positions match TRBD2. This CDR3 is 15 amino acids long. After removal of 5 bases from V and 3 bases from J, the junction contained 7 bases not matched to a gene. The germline V gene encodes CDR1 SGHAT and CDR2 FQDESV (reference sequence).

The chain couples TRBV3-1 (or the pseudogene TRBV3-2) to TRBJ2-5; 7 positions match TRBD2. With V trimmed by 7 bases and J by 3 bases, 17 bases remained unmatched. Germline-derived CDR1 and CDR2 are LGHDT and YNNKEL (reference sequence). This CDR3 is 17 amino acids long. The CDR3 loop is CASTEPPLAGVEETQYF. Here the CDR3 DNA reads TGTGCCAGCACCGAACCTCCCTTGGCGGGAGTGGAAGAGACCCAGTACTTC.

The chain joins TRBV16 to TRBJ2-7, with D perhaps TRBD2 (6 bases). This CDR3 has 16 residues. Germline V gene lookup returns CDR1 KGHSY and CDR2 FQNENV. Trimming cost V 0 bases and J 0 bases, with 12 bases left between them. The CDR3 loop is CASSQSSGGHSYEQYF. Written as DNA, the CDR3 is TGTGCCAGCAGCCAATCTAGCGGAGGGCACTCCTACGAGCAGTACTTC.

The sample holds many counts of this clone. The J gene is TRBJ1-1, the V gene TRBV6-2 or TRBV6-3; 12 positions match TRBD1. J lost 6 bases, V lost 4 bases, and 12 bases had no gene match. Germline loops: CDR1 MNHEY, CDR2 SVGEGT. The CDR3 has 17 amino acids. The CDR3 coding sequence is TGTGCCAGCAGTTTAGGGACAGGGGGCCGTCTTCTACCTGAAGCTTTCTTT. Protein product: CASSLGTGGRLLPEAFF.

This chain links TRBV3-1 (or the pseudogene TRBV3-2) with TRBJ2-1; 9 bases match TRBD2. CDR1 LGHDT and CDR2 YNNKEL come from the germline V gene (reference sequence). V lost 4 bases, J lost 12 bases, and 7 bases stayed unmatched. The CDR3 length is 13 residues. This CDR3 is CASSPKLSGRQFF. As DNA, the CDR3 is TGTGCCAGCAGCCCAAAGCTTAGCGGGAGGCAGTTCTTC.

This clone has a single count. The V call is TRBV5-1, the J call TRBJ2-1; D is possibly TRBD2 (7 bases). In germline, CDR1 is SGHRS, CDR2 YFSETQ. The CDR3 is 14 amino acids. Trimming shortened V by 6 bases and J by 2 bases, and 12 bases separated the two germline ends. CDR3 sequence (DNA): TGCGCCAGCACCTCGGGGGGCACCTACAATGAGCAGTTCTTC. Its protein is CASTSGGTYNEQFF. The full variable domain, with the rest looked up from reference TRBV5-1 and TRBJ2-1, is KAGVTQTPRYLIKTRGQQVTLSCSPISGHRSVSWYQQTPGQGLQFLFEYFSETQRNKGNFPGRFSGRQFSNSRSEMNVSTLELGDSALYLCASTSGGTYNEQFFGPGTRLTVL.

This rearrangement joins TRBV7-2 to TRBJ1-1; tentative D call: TRBD1 (5 bases). Germline V lookup: CDR1 SGHTA, CDR2 FQGNSA. This CDR3 has 15 residues. V lost 5 bases to trimming and J lost 0 bases, with 13 bases between them. The CDR3, as DNA: TGTGCCAGCAGCCCCAGACGACAGATGAACACTGAAGCTTTCTTT. Its protein is CASSPRRQMNTEAFF.

This clone was seen only a few times. The gene calls are TRBV29-1 and TRBJ2-1; D call uncertain. The CDR3 length is 12 residues. Trimming left V 6 bases short and J 9 bases short, with 15 bases between. Per germline, CDR1 SQVTM and CDR2 ANQGSEA. The CDR3 loop is CSVRSRRSEQFF. CDR3 DNA sequence: TGCAGCGTACGGTCACGTCGTAGTGAGCAGTTCTTC.

This chain connects TRBV6-5 to TRBJ2-7, with 9 bases lining up with TRBD2. CDR3 length: 16 residues. Losses at the gene ends were 0 bases for V and 2 bases for J; bases not matched to a gene: 5. CDR1 and CDR2 (germline): MNHEY, SVGAGI. CDR3 sequence reads: CASSYSSGGPTYEQYF. CDR3 coding DNA: TGTGCCAGCAGTTACTCTAGCGGGGGCCCTACCTACGAGCAGTACTTC.

The gene calls are TRBV21-1 and TRBJ2-5; the table's TRBD1 call for D was not verified on the DNA. TRBV21-1 is deemed a pseudogene. The CDR3 consists of 16 residues. Here the CDR3 reads CASSTQAQGSQETQYF. In nucleotides, the CDR3 is TGTGCCAGCAGCACCCAAGCCCAGGGTTCCCAAGAGACCCAGTACTTC.

V and J are TRBV11-2 and TRBJ1-2; possibly TRBD1 for D (5 bases). Germline lookup yields CDR1 SGHAT and CDR2 FQNNGV. CDR3 length equals 13 residues. Trimming pared 4 bases from V and 3 bases from J, leaving 9 bases between. DNA of the CDR3: TGTGCCAGCAGCTCTCGGGGGTACTATGGCTACACCTTC. Protein: CASSSRGYYGYTF.

V usage is TRBV2 and J usage is TRBJ1-2, with TRBD1 matching over 7 bases. The CDR3 length is 16 residues. V was pared by 4 bases and J by 4 bases, with 12 bases of the junction left unmatched. Germline V gene lookup returns CDR1 SNHLY and CDR2 FYNNEI. In DNA form, the CDR3 reads TGTGCCAGCAGTGTGGACGACAGGGCACTCGGCTATGGCTACACCTTC. Translated: CASSVDDRALGYGYTF.

This clone showed up just once. The V and J genes are TRBV19 and TRBJ2-4, with a tentative D call TRBD2 (5 bases). The CDR3 has 15 amino acids. Germline-derived CDR1 and CDR2 are LNHDA and SQIVND (reference sequence). The V and J ends lost 5 bases and 4 bases respectively, with 15 bases between them. The CDR3: CASSLEASRKNIQYF. In DNA, the CDR3 is TGTGCCAGTAGTCTGGAGGCTAGCCGTAAAAACATTCAGTACTTC.

J is TRBJ1-4 and V is TRBV5-5, with 8 bases lining up with TRBD1. The J segment lost 5 bases and the V segment lost 7 bases, leaving 4 bases of the junction unmatched. This CDR3 is 13 amino acids long. The germline V gene has CDR1 SGHKS and CDR2 YYEKEE (reference sequence). The CDR3 sequence is CASARTGNEKLFF. The CDR3 DNA reads as TGTGCCAGCGCCAGGACAGGGAATGAAAAACTGTTTTTT.

J is TRBJ2-2 and V is TRBV3-1 (or the pseudogene TRBV3-2); 12 nucleotides match TRBD2. V gave up 1 base and J gave up 5 bases; unmatched junction bases: 5. Per the germline V gene, CDR1 is LGHDT and CDR2 is YNNKEL (reference sequence). CDR3 length: 17 amino acids. CDR3 DNA sequence: TGTGCCAGCAGCCAAGGCGGACTAGCGGGACGAACCGGGGAGCTGTTTTTT. Its protein product is CASSQGGLAGRTGELFF.

Written as DNA, the CDR3 is TGTGCCAGCAGCTTGACGGGAGGCGGCTACACCTTC. Translated, it gives CASSLTGGGYTF. The chain uses TRBV5-6 and TRBJ1-2; D uncertain. This CDR3 comprises 12 residues. Germline loops: CDR1 SGHDT, CDR2 YYEEEE. Trimming pared 1 base from V and 8 bases from J, leaving 9 bases between.

The chain links TRBV2 to TRBJ1-2; 9 bases line up with TRBD1. V gave up 6 bases and J gave up 3 bases; unmatched junction bases: 5. The CDR3 contains 14 residues. Germline CDR1 reads SNHLY; CDR2 reads FYNNEI. The CDR3 DNA is TGTGCCAGCAGAACAGGGGGCGGGTACTATGGCTACACCTTC. Translated, it gives CASRTGGGYYGYTF.

The V and J genes are TRBV24-1 and TRBJ1-5, with 8 bases identical to TRBD1. Looked up from germline, CDR1 is KGHDR and CDR2 is SFDVKD. With V trimmed by 3 bases and J by 4 bases, 7 bases remained unmatched. The CDR3 has 16 residues. The CDR3 sequence: CATSDDGQGRNQPQHF. In DNA form, the CDR3 reads TGTGCCACCAGTGATGATGGACAGGGAAGAAATCAGCCCCAGCATTTT.

This clone was counted once. The J gene is TRBJ1-3, the V gene TRBV5-1, with 9 bases lining up with TRBD1. Germline loops: CDR1 SGHRS, CDR2 YFSETQ. The CDR3 runs to 16 residues. The V gene end was trimmed by 4 bases and the J gene end by 1 base; junction bases not matched to a gene: 6. The chain's CDR3 is CASSQGQGRSGNTIYF. The CDR3 bases are TGCGCCAGCAGCCAAGGACAGGGGAGGTCTGGAAACACCATATATTTT.